This paragraph covers one T cell receptor (beta chain) sequence. It lacks a known antigen. It has no much larger one-base neighbor in the sample; base qualities were not kept. The entry originates in a study of long-term antiretroviral therapy in people with HIV (dated 2022 in TCRdb). Notes on the research overall: The earliest samples were collected approximately a decade before the 2015 WHO recommendation for immediate ART, a period when ART was typically delayed until CD4 counts fell. About 35% of the 30 participants with HIV were female. This retrospective serial study examined whether starting ART and sustained HIV suppression were associated with changes in the composition and diversity of the TRB repertoire in peripheral blood. From 30 adults with confirmed HIV infection, the cohort provided fewer than 200 cryopreserved PBMC samples, gathered serially across a mean of around six years (range 1-12). No cross-contamination during QIAcube processing was shown when test extractions of a monoclonal T-cell line were performed alongside fewer than 40 polyclonal samples.

Overall study results and their limits: Owing to limited PBMC availability, only the TCR beta chain was sequenced, without alpha chain pairing. The samples span the years 2004 to 2017, and the ART regimens used may be less effective than current regimens. Starting ART was linked to a significant rise in TRB diversity, yet even with long-term ART the diversity remained significantly lower than in transplant donor controls. Because pre-ART samples had limited cell numbers, unsorted PBMC were profiled rather than sorted CD4+ and CD8+ T cells. Expanded TRB clones identified before ART initiation dominated the repertoire at all time points, although this dominance fluctuated and declined in many PLHIV after ART. Inferences about post-ART repertoire changes are limited because no data were available on ART adherence, viral resistance or therapy changes. Narrower CDR3 length ranges were observed in HIV repertoires than in controls, and an antigen-experienced repertoire with only a slight naive shift after ART was suggested by the network structure.

Participants were included only if at least one PBMC sample before ART initiation and at least two post-ART samples were available. Every participant with HIV received treatment in the United States of America. Before DNA extraction, cryopreserved samples of roughly 0.9-10 million PBMC were thawed and then washed. At the time of the earliest PBMC sample for each participant with HIV, ages ranged from 23 to 54 years. Per participant, PBMC samples came from 1-4 timepoints prior to ART initiation and 2-8 timepoints following ART initiation, for a median of 7 samples. For every participant, serial HIV viral load, CD4+ T-cell count, ART history and demographic data were obtained. A Qiagen kit on a QIAcube was used to extract genomic DNA from unsorted PBMC, with samples processed in batches of 12. Sequencing of the TRB variable region was done with the immunoSEQ hsTCRB v3.0 assay at survey level resolution. A depth of about 35,000-50,000 T-cell genomes per sample was targeted for TRB sequencing. Pooled TRB libraries were sequenced on an Illumina MiSeq with a v3 150-cycle kit. The original pipeline was this. Repertoire analysis ran in R within a reproducible Nextflow workflow covering QC, data transformation and analysis. Custom analyses were implemented in LymphoSeq2, an R package for AIRR-Seq data exploration. A handful of samples yielding fewer than 5000 total TRB sequences were excluded, leaving around 190 analyzed HIV repertoires. Among the 180 to 200 HIV repertoires that were kept, around 60 were collected before ART initiation and more than 120 were collected after ART initiation. Each repertoire was downsampled to 5000 TRB nucleotide sequences, and summary statistics were averaged across 100 downsampling iterations. TRB sequences were retained for analysis only if CDR3 regions of at least seven amino acids were present. Diversity was measured with a Shannon entropy-derived clonality score and the Gini coefficient. In repertoire networks, the top 5000 CDR3 amino acid sequences were linked whenever an edit distance of one separated two sequences. For TRB CDR3 amino acid sequences, GLIPH2 was used to predict antigen specificity groups and MHC restriction. CDR3 amino acid sequences were matched against VDJdb and McPAS-TCR to flag known CMV, EBV, HIV or tissue antigen associations. Pre-ART, post-ART and control groups were compared with Wilcoxon signed-rank tests and Holm-Bonferroni correction. In TCRdb, the immuneACCESS table is reduced to in-frame sequences with V and J assigned. These tables do not hold every clone; where another copy was compared, an unresolved V gene accounts for under half, and the others remain unexplained. V and J calls and clone size are those listed in that table; D and trimming were worked out from the DNA. The sample profile shows some 11,000 clones; roughly 82% of them were found once. The ten largest clones represent about 20% of the sample.

The CDR3 covers 13 residues, taking in both the cysteine and the phenylalanine. Of all the DNA, just the CDR3 is kept, 39 bases in frame from base 1. Taken from the germline V gene (reference sequence), the CDR1 and CDR2 loops are LNHDA and SQIVND. Relative to germline, V is 7 bases shorter and J is 5 bases shorter, with 14 bases between their ends. The V and J segments used are TRBV19 and TRBJ1-2; the D gene is perhaps TRBD1, on 5 matching bases. The sequences come from unsorted PBMCs, collected roughly 8 years after starting antiretroviral therapy. This receptor was obtained from a middle-aged man with HIV. The CDR3 sequence is CASTPAGFYGYTF. The DNA is TGTGCCAGTACTCCCGCAGGGTTTTATGGCTACACCTTC. Supplemented by the reference TRBV19 and TRBJ1-2 proteins around the CDR3, the complete variable domain is DGGITQSPKYLFRKEGQNVTLSCEQNLNHDAMYWYRQDPGQGLRLIYYSQIVNDFQKGDIAEGYSVSREKKESFPLTVTSAQKNPTAFYLCASTPAGFYGYTFGSGTRLTVV.